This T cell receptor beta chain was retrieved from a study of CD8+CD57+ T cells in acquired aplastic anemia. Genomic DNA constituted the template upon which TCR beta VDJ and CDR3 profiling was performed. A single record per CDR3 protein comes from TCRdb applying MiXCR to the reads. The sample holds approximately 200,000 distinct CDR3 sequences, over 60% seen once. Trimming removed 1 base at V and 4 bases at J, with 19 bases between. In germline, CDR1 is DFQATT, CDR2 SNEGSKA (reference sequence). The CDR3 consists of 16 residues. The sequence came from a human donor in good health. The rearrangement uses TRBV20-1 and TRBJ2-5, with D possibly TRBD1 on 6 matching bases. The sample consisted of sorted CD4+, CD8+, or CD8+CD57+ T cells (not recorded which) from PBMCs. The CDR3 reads CSARGVFRGESETQYF. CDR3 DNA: TGCAGTGCTAGAGGGGTTTTCAGGGGAGAATCAGAGACCCAGTACTTC.